What follows is one T cell receptor beta chain and its context. Some clones are missing from TCRdb's copy, which holds only in-frame ones; the method was immunoSEQ multiplex PCR. The table has around 91,000 clones, around 88% seen once; the top ten hold around 3.6%. The sample belongs to a study of identifying expanded T cells in peripheral blood. Trimming removed 8 bases from V and 2 bases from J, with 13 bases in between. The CDR3 consists of 13 residues. Germline CDR1 and CDR2: SGDLS and YYNGEE. Sequenced input: blood. The gene calls are TRBV9 and TRBJ1-2; D possibly corresponds to TRBD1 (5 bases). This clonotype was obtained from a person between 18 and 75 years old in good health. CDR3 region: CASSPGLNYGYTF. CDR3 coding DNA: TGTGCCAGTAGCCCAGGGCTAAACTATGGCTACACCTTC.